This passage covers 27 T cell receptor beta chains from one sample sequenced in a study of blood T cell repertoires in COVID-19. TCRdb keeps only in-frame clones here, not all; method: immunoSEQ multiplex PCR. The data contain some 250,000 clones, over 75% of them singletons. Sample: peripheral blood. These receptors all come from a woman aged 80 or older with acute or convalescent COVID-19.

CDR3 coding DNA: TGTGCCACCAGTGATGGACTAGCGCCCGGCACAGATACGCAGTATTTT. Its translation: CATSDGLAPGTDTQYF. The gene calls are TRBV24-1 and TRBJ2-3, with 9 bases that match TRBD2. V lost 3 bases to trimming and J lost 1 base; unmatched junction nucleotides: 4. Germline loops: CDR1 KGHDR, CDR2 SFDVKD. There are 16 residues in the CDR3.

The V call is TRBV7-9, the J call TRBJ1-1; D unclear. Germline assignment: CDR1 SEHNR and CDR2 FQNEAQ (reference sequence). Trimming removed 5 bases from V and 5 bases from J, with 15 bases in between. The CDR3 runs 14 residues. CDR3 DNA sequence: TGTGCCAGCAGCCGAGGCTTCGGTTTTACTGAAGCTTTCTTT. Translation: CASSRGFGFTEAFF.

This clone was seen once. The chain uses TRBV7-8 and TRBJ2-2, with 8 bases that match TRBD2. Germline V CDR1 and CDR2: SGHVS, FQNEAQ. The CDR3 runs 11 residues. The trim removed 5 bases at V and 13 bases at J, leaving 3 bases unmatched. The DNA of the CDR3 is TGTGCCAGCAGCCCCGGGACTAGGCTGTTTTTT. It is translated as CASSPGTRLFF.

This clone was seen a handful of times. CDR3 protein: CASSPESTGGNSPLHF. As DNA, the CDR3 is TGTGCCAGCAGCCCCGAGTCCACAGGGGGCAATTCACCCCTCCACTTT. This chain connects TRBV28 to TRBJ1-6; 9 nucleotides align to TRBD1. With 6 bases clipped from V and 7 bases from J, the junction kept 10 bases outside the gene matches. Germline CDR1 and CDR2: MDHEN and SYDVKM. This CDR3 has 16 residues.

The chain is built from TRBV3-1 (or the pseudogene TRBV3-2) and TRBJ1-4, with D unclear. Per the germline V gene, CDR1 is LGHDT and CDR2 is YNNKEL (reference sequence). The CDR3 length is 13 residues. V gave up 0 bases and J gave up 8 bases, with 7 bases separating them. The CDR3 region has the DNA TGTGCCAGCAGCCAAGACGCAGGAGAAAAACTGTTTTTT. This gives the protein CASSQDAGEKLFF.

The CDR3 reads CASRGLAGVNEQFF. Written as DNA, the CDR3 is TGTGCCAGCAGGGGACTAGCGGGAGTAAATGAGCAGTTCTTC. This chain joins TRBV2 and TRBJ2-1, with 14 bases that match TRBD2. This CDR3 spans 14 amino acids. CDR1 and CDR2 (germline): SNHLY, FYNNEI. V shed 6 bases, J shed 7 bases, and the junction held 2 bases outside the gene matches.

V usage is TRBV29-1 and J usage is TRBJ2-1; TRBD1 might be the D (6 bases). This CDR3 region has 12 residues. CDR1 and CDR2 (germline): SQVTM, ANQGSEA. V lost 4 bases, J lost 6 bases, and 10 bases lay in between. CDR3 coding DNA: TGCAGCGTTGGAGGGGGAGCCAATGAGCAGTTCTTC. Its protein product is CSVGGGANEQFF.

The chain is built from TRBV7-2 and TRBJ1-2; 7 bases align to TRBD1. This CDR3 is 16 amino acids long. Trimming at V came to 5 bases and at J to 0 bases, leaving 9 bases not matched to a gene. Germline V lookup: CDR1 SGHTA, CDR2 FQGNSA. The chain's CDR3 is CASSLSTGTANYGYTF. The CDR3 nucleotides read TGTGCCAGCAGCCTTAGCACCGGGACAGCTAACTATGGCTACACCTTC. Variable domain in full (rest from reference TRBV7-2 and TRBJ1-2): GAGVSQSPSNKVTEKGKDVELRCDPISGHTALYWYRQSLGQGLEFLIYFQGNSAPDKSGLPSDRFSAERTGGSVSTLTIQRTQQEDSAVYLCASSLSTGTANYGYTFGSGTRLTVV.

This clone turned up a few times. V and J are TRBV19 and TRBJ2-3; the match to TRBD2 covers 11 bases. The CDR3 length is 14 residues. The germline CDR1 and CDR2 sequences are LNHDA and SQIVND (reference sequence). V gave up 8 bases and J gave up 5 bases; unmatched junction bases: 6. DNA of the CDR3: TGTGCCAGTCGACTAGCGGGATCGGGAGATACGCAGTATTTT. It translates to CASRLAGSGDTQYF. The whole variable domain, filled in from reference TRBV19 and TRBJ2-3, reads DGGITQSPKYLFRKEGQNVTLSCEQNLNHDAMYWYRQDPGQGLRLIYYSQIVNDFQKGDIAEGYSVSREKKESFPLTVTSAQKNPTAFYLCASRLAGSGDTQYFGPGTRLTVL.

The genes are TRBV5-6 and TRBJ2-1; D is perhaps TRBD2 (6 bases). V gave up 3 bases and J gave up 7 bases, with 11 bases separating them. Germline CDR1 SGHDT, CDR2 YYEEEE. This CDR3 comprises 13 residues. The CDR3, as DNA: TGTGCCAGCAGCTCGGGACTGGAGAATGAGCAGTTCTTC. It codes for CASSSGLENEQFF.

This clone has just one count. The chain has TRBV10-3 and TRBJ1-1, with a weak D call TRBD1 (5 bases). Per germline, CDR1 ENHRY and CDR2 SYGVKD. V dropped 2 bases and J dropped 1 base, with 11 bases sitting between them. The CDR3 length is 15 residues. CDR3 amino acids: CAISEGQGGNTEAFF. In DNA form, the CDR3 reads TGTGCCATCAGTGAGGGGCAGGGCGGGAACACTGAAGCTTTCTTT.

The chain has TRBV7-8 and TRBJ2-1; 8 bases match TRBD1. Germline V gene sequence: CDR1 SGHVS, CDR2 FQNEAQ. The J segment lost 4 bases and the V segment lost 1 base, leaving 3 bases of the junction unmatched. The CDR3 contains 15 residues. Here the CDR3 reads CASSLGTGLYNEQFF. DNA of the CDR3: TGTGCCAGCAGCTTAGGGACAGGGCTTTACAATGAGCAGTTCTTC.

The genes are TRBV5-1 and TRBJ2-5; D is unclear. In germline, CDR1 is SGHRS, CDR2 YFSETQ. The CDR3 is 11 residues long. V was pared by 7 bases and J by 5 bases, with 9 bases between. CDR3 region: CASAEEETQYF. The CDR3 nucleotides read TGCGCCAGCGCGGAAGAGGAGACCCAGTACTTC.

The chain recombines TRBV6-5 with TRBJ1-5; the D gene is possibly TRBD1 (5 bases). V dropped 6 bases and J dropped 5 bases, with 14 bases sitting between them. The germline gives CDR1 MNHEY, CDR2 SVGAGI. CDR3 size: 14 residues. Written as DNA, the CDR3 is TGTGCCAGCAGCGTGGACAACGGGTATCAGCCCCAGCATTTT. Translated: CASSVDNGYQPQHF.

The rearrangement links TRBV5-1 to TRBJ2-5; 8 positions agree with TRBD1. The germline CDR1 and CDR2 sequences are SGHRS and YFSETQ. This CDR3 has 15 amino acids. The V segment lost 5 bases and the J segment 5 bases; nucleotides outside the gene matches: 11. Here the CDR3 reads CASSPQGAWEETQYF. DNA for the CDR3: TGCGCCAGCAGTCCCCAGGGGGCTTGGGAGGAGACCCAGTACTTC.

The gene calls are TRBV5-6 and TRBJ1-5; TRBD1 might be the D (5 bases). V was clipped by 3 bases and J by 7 bases, with 14 bases between them. The CDR3 consists of 14 residues. Germline lookup yields CDR1 SGHDT and CDR2 YYEEEE. The CDR3 bases are TGTGCCAGCAGCTGGGGGGGGACGTGGCAGCCCCAGCATTTT. Its protein is CASSWGGTWQPQHF.

V gene TRBV19 combines with J gene TRBJ1-5; 9 positions agree with TRBD1. The V gene's germline CDR1 is LNHDA and CDR2 SQIVND (reference sequence). J gave up 5 bases and V 5 bases, and 7 bases lay outside the gene matches. This CDR3 contains 15 residues. The CDR3: CASSPRDRADQPQHF. CDR3 nucleotides: TGTGCCAGTAGTCCCAGGGACAGGGCAGATCAGCCCCAGCATTTT.

The V call is TRBV5-1, the J call TRBJ1-2; D not certain. This CDR3 contains 15 residues. Germline assignment: CDR1 SGHRS and CDR2 YFSETQ. The V gene lost 2 bases and the J gene lost 0 bases, with 11 bases spanning the gap. CDR3 sequence reads: CASSFGNNANYGYTF. CDR3 in DNA: TGCGCCAGCAGCTTCGGGAATAATGCTAACTATGGCTACACCTTC.

The chain combines TRBV5-1 with TRBJ2-1; TRBD2 is a possible D gene (6 bases). This CDR3 has 13 residues. The ends were cut back, 4 bases at V and 5 bases at J, with 10 bases in the middle. In germline, CDR1 is SGHRS, CDR2 YFSETQ. The chain's CDR3 is CASSLSGHNEQFF. DNA for the CDR3: TGCGCCAGCAGCCTTAGCGGTCACAATGAGCAGTTCTTC.

The V call is TRBV7-2, the J call TRBJ1-4, with TRBD1 matching over 8 bases. CDR1 is SGHTA, CDR2 FQGNSA, per germline. The V and J ends lost 5 bases and 8 bases, in that order; junction bases with no gene match: 7. There are 14 residues in the CDR3. CDR3 in DNA: TGTGCCAGCAGCGGGCGACAGGGGAGCGAAAAACTGTTTTTT. This gives the protein CASSGRQGSEKLFF.

This rearrangement joins TRBV5-1 to TRBJ2-7; D is unclear. The CDR3 extends over 14 amino acids. Trimming removed 0 bases at V and 0 bases at J, with 7 bases between. In germline, CDR1 is SGHRS, CDR2 YFSETQ. The CDR3 protein is CASSLGQNSYEQYF. CDR3 nucleotides: TGCGCCAGCAGCTTGGGTCAGAACTCCTACGAGCAGTACTTC.

This chain joins TRBV15 and TRBJ1-5, with 8 positions matching TRBD1. The CDR3 sequence is 16 residues long. CDR1 LNHNV and CDR2 YYDKDF come from the germline V gene (reference sequence). J lost 6 bases, V lost 1 base, and 8 bases had no gene match. The CDR3 spells CATSRGFQGAIQPQHF. In DNA, the CDR3 is TGTGCCACCAGCAGAGGTTTCCAGGGGGCAATTCAGCCCCAGCATTTT.

This clone was found a few times. The chain links TRBV7-9 to TRBJ2-3; D remains unclear. Trimming removed 3 bases from V and 1 base from J, with 11 bases in between. The germline V gene encodes CDR1 SEHNR and CDR2 FQNEAQ (reference sequence). The CDR3 consists of 15 residues. CDR3 protein: CASSFGVTRTDTQYF. The DNA for the CDR3 is TGTGCCAGCAGCTTCGGAGTCACCCGCACAGATACGCAGTATTTT. Full variable domain (missing parts from reference TRBV7-9 and TRBJ2-3): DTGVSQNPRHKITKRGQNVTFRCDPISEHNRLYWYRQTLGQGPEFLTYFQNEAQLEKSRLLSDRFSAERPKGSFSTLEIQRTEQGDSAMYLCASSFGVTRTDTQYFGPGTRLTVL.

This sequence joins TRBV2 and TRBJ2-2; 10 bases align to TRBD2. Germline V gene data show CDR1 as SNHLY and CDR2 as FYNNEI. With 2 bases clipped from V and 6 bases from J, the junction kept 6 bases outside the gene matches. This CDR3 has 16 residues. The DNA of the CDR3 is TGTGCCAGCAGTGAAACCCTAGCGGGGGACCCCGGGGAGCTGTTTTTT. Its protein product is CASSETLAGDPGELFF.

V gene TRBV24-1 combines with J gene TRBJ2-3, with D possibly TRBD1 on 6 matching bases. Germline CDR1 and CDR2: KGHDR and SFDVKD. The V end was cut by 1 base, the J end by 1 base, with 14 bases between. The CDR3 covers 17 residues. CDR3 in amino acids: CATSDFRTDQGTDTQYF. The CDR3 DNA reads as TGTGCCACCAGTGATTTCCGGACAGATCAAGGCACAGATACGCAGTATTTT.

The genes are TRBV2 and TRBJ2-1; 10 bases are a match to TRBD1. The CDR3 consists of 14 residues. Germline V gives CDR1 SNHLY, CDR2 FYNNEI. J lost 9 bases, V lost 7 bases, and 9 bases had no gene match. CDR3 sequence (DNA): TGTGCCAGCAACAGGGACAGGGGCCTCAGTGAGCAGTTCTTC. Residues: CASNRDRGLSEQFF.

The rearrangement links TRBV7-9 to TRBJ1-1; 8 bases fit TRBD1. Germline V gene data show CDR1 as SEHNR and CDR2 as FQNEAQ (reference sequence). The V and J ends lost 2 bases and 7 bases, in that order; junction bases with no gene match: 9. This CDR3 is built from 15 residues. The chain's CDR3 is CASSLKLTDRDEAFF. The CDR3, as DNA: TGTGCCAGCAGCTTAAAGCTAACGGACAGGGATGAAGCTTTCTTT.